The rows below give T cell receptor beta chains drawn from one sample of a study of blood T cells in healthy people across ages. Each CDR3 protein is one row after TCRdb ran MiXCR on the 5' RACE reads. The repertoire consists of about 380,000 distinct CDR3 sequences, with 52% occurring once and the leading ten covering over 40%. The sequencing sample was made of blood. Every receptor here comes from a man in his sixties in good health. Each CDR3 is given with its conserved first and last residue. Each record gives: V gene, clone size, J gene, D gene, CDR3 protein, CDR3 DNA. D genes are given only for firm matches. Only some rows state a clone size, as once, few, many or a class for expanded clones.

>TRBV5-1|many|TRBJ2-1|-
CASSLRAAVGNEQFF
TGCGCCAGCAGCTTGCGAGCCGCGGTGGGGAATGAGCAGTTCTTC
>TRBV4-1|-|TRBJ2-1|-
CASSHYRELSNEQFF
TGTGCCAGCAGCCATTACAGGGAGTTGAGCAATGAGCAGTTCTTC
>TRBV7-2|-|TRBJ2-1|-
CASTTDGYNEQFF
TGTGCCAGCACCACAGACGGCTACAATGAGCAGTTCTTC
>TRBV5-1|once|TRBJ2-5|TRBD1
CASRDRGPQETQYF
TGCGCCAGCAGGGACAGGGGGCCCCAAGAGACCCAGTACTTC
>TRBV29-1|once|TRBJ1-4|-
CSAHVGNEKLFF
TGCAGCGCCCACGTTGGTAATGAAAAACTGTTTTTT
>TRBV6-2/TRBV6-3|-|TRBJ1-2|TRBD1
CASSYSGQGEYGYTF
TGTGCCAGCAGTTACTCGGGACAGGGAGAGTATGGCTACACCTTC
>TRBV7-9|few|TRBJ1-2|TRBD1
CASSFGQGNYGYTF
TGTGCCAGCAGCTTTGGACAGGGGAACTATGGCTACACCTTC
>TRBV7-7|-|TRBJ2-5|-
CASSLERRSQTQYF
TGTGCTAGCAGCTTAGAGAGGAGGAGTCAGACCCAGTACTTC
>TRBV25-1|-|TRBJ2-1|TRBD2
CASSDALSIAGDYNEQFF
TGTGCCAGCAGTGACGCCCTTTCTATAGCGGGGGACTACAATGAGCAGTTCTTC
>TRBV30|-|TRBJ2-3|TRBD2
CAWSTSGGRDTQYF
TGTGCCTGGAGTACTAGCGGGGGTAGAGATACGCAGTATTTT
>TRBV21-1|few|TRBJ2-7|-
CASSKETDNSYEQYF
TGTGCCAGCAGCAAAGAAACGGACAACTCCTACGAGCAGTACTTC
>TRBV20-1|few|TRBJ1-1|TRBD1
CSARKQGMNTEAFF
TGCAGTGCTAGAAAACAGGGGATGAACACTGAAGCTTTCTTT
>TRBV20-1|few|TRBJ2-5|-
CSARPPGIQETQYF
TGCAGTGCTAGGCCCCCCGGGATACAAGAGACCCAGTACTTC
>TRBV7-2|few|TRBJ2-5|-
CASSLEGTPGTQYF
TGTGCCAGCAGCTTAGAAGGGACCCCGGGGACCCAGTACTTC
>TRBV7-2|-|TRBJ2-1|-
CASKYRGGYEQFF
TGTGCCAGCAAATATAGGGGCGGGTATGAGCAGTTCTTC
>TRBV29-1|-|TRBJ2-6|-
CSVVFRARALSGANVLTF
TGCAGCGTTGTATTCCGGGCGCGTGCCCTCTCTGGGGCCAACGTCCTGACTTTC
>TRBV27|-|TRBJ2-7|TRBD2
CASKGFSGAYNEQYF
TGTGCCAGCAAGGGTTTTAGCGGGGCTTACAATGAGCAGTACTTC
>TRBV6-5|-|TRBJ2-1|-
CASSYTVYNEQFF
TGTGCCAGCAGTTACACAGTCTACAATGAGCAGTTCTTC
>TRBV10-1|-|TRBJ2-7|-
CASSAGQSYEQYF
TGCGCCAGCAGTGCCGGACAGTCCTACGAGCAGTACTTC
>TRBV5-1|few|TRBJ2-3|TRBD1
CASSLGQGIADTQYF
TGCGCCAGCAGCCTGGGACAGGGGATTGCAGATACGCAGTATTTT
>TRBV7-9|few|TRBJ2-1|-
CASSLTNLGEQFF
TGTGCCAGCAGCCTGACTAATCTGGGAGAGCAGTTCTTC
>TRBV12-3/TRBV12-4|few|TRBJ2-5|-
CASSPGQGGQETQYF
TGTGCCAGCAGCCCGGGTCAGGGGGGACAAGAGACCCAGTACTTC
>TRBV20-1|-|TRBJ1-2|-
CSARVSQSRYGYTF
TGCAGTGCTAGAGTCAGTCAGTCTAGATATGGCTACACCTTC
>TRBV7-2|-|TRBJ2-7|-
CASSGSRSYEQYF
TGTGCCAGCAGCGGGTCCCGCTCCTACGAGCAGTACTTC
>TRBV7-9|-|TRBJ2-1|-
CASSLPYEQFF
TGTGCCAGCAGCTTACCCTATGAGCAGTTCTTC
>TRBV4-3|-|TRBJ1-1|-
CASSQDSLGREEAFF
TGCGCCAGCAGCCAAGATTCTCTGGGGCGCGAGGAAGCTTTCTTT
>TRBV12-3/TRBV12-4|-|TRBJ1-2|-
CASSTLGGYTF
TGTGCCAGCAGTACCCTGGGAGGCTACACCTTC
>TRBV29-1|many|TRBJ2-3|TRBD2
CSVEWYGRAGDTQYF
TGCAGCGTTGAATGGTACGGGAGGGCTGGGGATACGCAGTATTTT
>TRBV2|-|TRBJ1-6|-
CASSDQPIRTDAQLHF
TGTGCCAGCAGCGATCAACCTATAAGGACAGACGCACAACTCCACTTT
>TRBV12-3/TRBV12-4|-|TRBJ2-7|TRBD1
CASRRGQGYEQYF
TGTGCCAGCAGACGGGGACAGGGCTACGAGCAGTACTTC
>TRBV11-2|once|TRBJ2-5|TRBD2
CASSLAPGGRGQTQYF
TGTGCCAGCAGCTTAGCTCCGGGCGGGAGAGGGCAGACCCAGTACTTC
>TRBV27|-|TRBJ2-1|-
CARRDGRSNEQFF
TGTGCCAGACGCGATGGGCGGTCGAATGAGCAGTTCTTC
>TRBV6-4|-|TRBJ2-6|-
CASSGDPSGANVLTF
TGTGCCAGCAGTGGCGACCCCTCTGGGGCCAACGTCCTGACTTTC
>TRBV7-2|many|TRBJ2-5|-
CASSPNRAQQETQYF
TGTGCCAGCAGCCCGAACCGGGCTCAGCAAGAGACCCAGTACTTC
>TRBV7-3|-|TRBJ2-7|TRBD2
CASSLSAGAYYEQYF
TGTGCCAGCAGCTTATCAGCGGGAGCTTATTACGAGCAGTACTTC
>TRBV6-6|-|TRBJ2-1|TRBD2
CASSWTSGGAGYNEQFF
TGTGCCAGCAGTTGGACTAGCGGGGGGGCGGGGTACAATGAGCAGTTCTTC
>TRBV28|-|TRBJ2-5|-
CASSILPVQETQYF
TGTGCCAGCAGCATTCTTCCAGTCCAAGAGACCCAGTACTTC
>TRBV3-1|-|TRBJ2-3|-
CASSQLGADTDTQYF
TGTGCCAGCAGCCAACTTGGGGCGGACACAGATACGCAGTATTTT
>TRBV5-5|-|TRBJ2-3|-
CASSPTGTDTQYF
TGTGCCAGCAGCCCTACAGGGACAGATACGCAGTATTTT
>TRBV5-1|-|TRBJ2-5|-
CAGSPSQETQYF
TGCGCCGGCAGCCCCTCACAAGAGACCCAGTACTTC
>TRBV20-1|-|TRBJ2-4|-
CSARGLVGPGAKNILYF
-
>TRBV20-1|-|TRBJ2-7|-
CSAPPGASGEQYF
TGCAGTGCCCCCCCCGGGGCTAGTGGCGAGCAGTACTTC
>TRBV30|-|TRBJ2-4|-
CAWSAGPRGYF
TGTGCCTGGAGTGCCGGGCCGCGAGGGTACTTC
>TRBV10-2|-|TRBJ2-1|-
CASSPSLGRNEQFF
TGCGCCAGCAGTCCTTCATTAGGGCGCAATGAGCAGTTCTTC
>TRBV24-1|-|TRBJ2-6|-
CATSDDGQTARGANVLTF
TGTGCCACCAGTGATGATGGACAGACCGCGCGCGGGGCCAACGTCCTGACTTTC
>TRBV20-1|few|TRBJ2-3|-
CSARDIQGRPDTQYF
TGCAGTGCTAGAGATATACAGGGAAGGCCAGATACGCAGTATTTT
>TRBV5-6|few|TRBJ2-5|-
CASSLLGMKTQYF
TGTGCCAGCAGCCTCCTTGGCATGAAGACCCAGTACTTC
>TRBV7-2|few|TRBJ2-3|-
CASSLRGRAQYF
TGTGCCAGCAGCTTAAGAGGAAGGGCGCAGTATTTT
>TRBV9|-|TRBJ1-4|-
CASSVRGANEKLFF
TGTGCCAGCAGCGTAAGAGGGGCTAATGAAAAACTGTTTTTT
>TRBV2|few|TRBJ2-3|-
CASNPGRTDTQYF
TGTGCCAGCAACCCGGGACGGACAGATACGCAGTATTTT
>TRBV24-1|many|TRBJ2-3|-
CATSDDPGTDTQYF
TGTGCCACCAGTGACGACCCGGGCACAGATACGCAGTATTTT
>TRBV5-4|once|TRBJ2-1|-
CTSSLRLTAHNEQFF
TGTACCAGCAGCTTGAGGCTCACCGCCCACAATGAGCAGTTCTTC
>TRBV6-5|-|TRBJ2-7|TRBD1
CASSTRTGFTYEQYF
TGTGCCAGCAGTACCCGGACAGGGTTTACCTACGAGCAGTACTTC